This T cell receptor beta chain was identified during a study of control samples from healthy donors and cancer patients. The J segment lost 7 bases and the V segment lost 1 base, leaving 5 bases of the junction unmatched. Germline CDR1 and CDR2: SGHTA and FQGNSA. The CDR3 runs to 16 residues. Clones were read by immunoSEQ multiplex PCR, and TCRdb kept only the in-frame ones, dropping some. This repertoire shows about 180,000 clones, about 92% found once; its top ten account for roughly 1.3%. The sequence derives from a man aged 25-45 years in good health. The sample consisted of blood. This chain uses TRBV7-2 with TRBJ2-1; 12 positions match TRBD1. The CDR3 DNA reads as TGTGCCAGCAGCTTAGTGGGACAGGGGGCGAGAAATGAGCAGTTCTTC. Amino acid sequence: CASSLVGQGARNEQFF.